What follows are 13 T cell receptor beta chains derived from one specimen sequenced in a study of regulatory T cells in long-lasting Graves disease. To make TCR beta libraries, researchers used iRepertoire HTBI primers and Arm-PCR of CDR3 regions. TCRdb called the multiplex PCR reads again in MiXCR, with one record for every CDR3 protein. Of 550,000 or so distinct CDR3 sequences in the sample, more than 10% were seen once. Sample time point: newly diagnosed GD, antithyroid drugs for less than 3 months. Isolated PBMC RNA provided the starting material for the TCR library. The data also belong to a second study, concerning T cells in Graves' hyperthyroidism and ophthalmopathy.

Sequencing used peripheral blood mononuclear cells (PBMCs), obtained at new diagnosis, from a patient treated with antithyroid drugs. These TCRs come from a woman in her 30s with Graves disease.

This clonotype was recorded many times. The chain is built from TRBV5-1 and TRBJ2-5, with 10 bases lining up with TRBD2. The junction had 10 bases not matched to a gene; V was cut back by 0 bases and J by 2 bases. CDR1 is SGHRS and CDR2 is YFSETQ in the germline V gene. The CDR3 contains 18 residues. CDR3 nucleotide sequence: TGCGCCAGCAGCTTGGCCGTTCTAGCGGGAGCCCTGCAAGAGACCCAGTACTTC. Amino acid sequence: CASSLAVLAGALQETQYF.

This clonotype showed up many times. The chain uses TRBV9 and TRBJ2-2; unclear D gene. Trimming left V 0 bases short and J 1 base short, with 4 bases between. This CDR3 contains 14 residues. CDR1 and CDR2 from the germline V gene are SGDLS and YYNGEE. CDR3 sequence reads: CASSVEVNTGELFF. The CDR3 region has the DNA TGTGCCAGCAGCGTAGAAGTGAACACCGGGGAGCTGTTTTTT.

This clonotype has a handful of counts. V gene TRBV2 combines with J gene TRBJ2-5; D unresolved. Germline CDR1 and CDR2: SNHLY and FYNNEI. V gave up 2 bases and J gave up 6 bases, with 13 bases separating them. CDR3 length: 14 residues. CDR3: CASSESRSGKTQYF. The CDR3 nucleotides read TGTGCCAGCAGTGAATCCCGGTCTGGAAAGACCCAGTACTTC.

This clonotype was seen repeatedly, ten times or more. The chain uses TRBV10-2 and TRBJ1-1; a possible D gene is TRBD1 (6 bases). The CDR3 spans 14 residues. V dropped 6 bases and J dropped 6 bases, with 17 bases sitting between them. Germline V CDR1 and CDR2: WSHSY, SAAADI. CDR3 residues: CASSTGYLGPEAFF. CDR3 nucleotides: TGCGCCAGCAGCACAGGGTACCTCGGCCCTGAAGCTTTCTTT.

As regards this clonotype: Given a far larger clone just one base away, this is likely a sequencing read error. The rearrangement uses TRBV6-9 and TRBJ2-2, with unresolved D. The CDR3 consists of 14 residues. Germline CDR1 MNHGY, CDR2 SVAAGI. The CDR3 spells CASSYFQNTVELFF. CDR3 nucleotide sequence: TGTGCCAGCAGTTACTTTCAGAACACCGTGGAGCTGTTTTTT.

V gene TRBV19 combines with J gene TRBJ1-6; no clear D gene. The CDR3 runs 14 residues. Looked up from germline, CDR1 is LNHDA and CDR2 is SQIVND (reference sequence). V was clipped by 5 bases and J by 10 bases, with 15 bases between them. The CDR3 DNA sequence: TGTGCCAGTAGTCGGAAGGCAATAGAGTCACCCCTCCACTTT. This codes for CASSRKAIESPLHF.

This clonotype was recorded many times. The CDR3 loop reads CASRSTGLASPLHF. CDR3 nucleotide sequence: TGTGCCAGCAGATCAACAGGGTTAGCTTCACCCCTCCACTTT. This rearrangement joins TRBV2 to TRBJ1-6, with D possibly being TRBD1 (6 bases). Looked up from germline, CDR1 is SNHLY and CDR2 is FYNNEI. Trimming cost V 6 bases and J 9 bases, with 15 bases left between them. This CDR3 has 14 amino acids.

This clonotype was detected many times. The CDR3 nucleotides are TGTGCCAGCAGTTTTGCAGGGTACGGGAGAAATGAGCAGTTCTTC. Amino acid sequence: CASSFAGYGRNEQFF. The chain carries TRBV12-3 or TRBV12-4 and TRBJ2-1, with D perhaps TRBD2 (6 bases). Between the trimmed V and J ends, which lost 3 bases and 7 bases, there was a span of 16 bases. The CDR3 extends over 15 amino acids.

This sequence joins TRBV12-3 or TRBV12-4 and TRBJ2-2; 11 bases line up with TRBD2. This CDR3 has 15 amino acids. Unmatched junction bases numbered 6, after V lost 5 bases and J lost 7 bases. CDR3 sequence (DNA): TGTGCCAGCAGTGAGACTAGCGGGGAACACGGGGAGCTGTTTTTT. Protein sequence: CASSETSGEHGELFF.

In its sample, this clonotype was seen many times. This sequence joins TRBV12-3 or TRBV12-4 and TRBJ2-7; TRBD2 is a possible D gene (6 bases). The V and J ends lost 4 bases and 6 bases respectively, with 10 bases between them. This CDR3 is 12 amino acids long. CDR3 coding DNA: TGTGCCAGCAGTTCGGGAGTGGGCGAGCAGTACTTC. As protein: CASSSGVGEQYF.

This clonotype was recorded at least ten times. This chain uses TRBV6-2 or TRBV6-3 with TRBJ2-7; TRBD1 might be the D (5 bases). Looked up from germline, CDR1 is MNHEY and CDR2 is SVGEGT. This CDR3 spans 16 amino acids. The germline V and J ends were trimmed by 0 bases and 3 bases, with 15 bases remaining between them. This chain's CDR3 is CASSYSSTVSYYEQYF. CDR3 nucleotide sequence: TGTGCCAGCAGTTACTCCTCGACAGTCTCCTACTACGAGCAGTACTTC.

This clonotype was seen many times. The chain combines TRBV10-3 with TRBJ2-3; D may be TRBD2 (5 bases). This CDR3 has 16 amino acids. V was shortened by 6 bases and J by 0 bases, with 16 bases between the two germline ends. Germline V gene data show CDR1 as ENHRY and CDR2 as SYGVKD. The CDR3 spells CAIRHPTGGSTDTQYF. CDR3 nucleotide sequence: TGTGCCATCAGACACCCGACGGGCGGGAGCACAGATACGCAGTATTTT.

The sample holds a few counts of this clonotype. This chain joins TRBV6-2 or TRBV6-3 and TRBJ2-3; a weak D match, TRBD2 (6 bases). CDR1 is MNHEY and CDR2 is SVGEGT in the germline V gene. The V gene lost 2 bases and the J gene lost 3 bases, with 9 bases spanning the gap. The CDR3 is 14 amino acids. This CDR3 reads CASSYTAGTDTQYF. The CDR3 nucleotides read TGTGCCAGCAGTTACACCGCGGGGACAGATACGCAGTATTTT.